This TCR beta chain was profiled in a study of cytomegalovirus exposure and HLA in healthy donors. As regards this clone: Its antigen remains unidentified.

The V gene lost 1 base and the J gene lost 1 base, with 11 bases spanning the gap. From germline, CDR1 is MNHNS and CDR2 SASEGT. The CDR3 totals 16 residues. The PCR ran on 60 Vbeta and 13 Jbeta primers. Only in-frame clones appear in the TCRdb table, and some are missing; sequencing was by immunoSEQ multiplex PCR. The table includes roughly 62,000 clones, 77% detected once. Broader study findings: A later analysis found common viral pathogens apparently linked to several of the most significant clusters. According to a later analysis, donors in an Asian-associated ancestry cluster reportedly had fewer N-insertions than the roughly 640-donor mean.

As for the donors, each was a healthy bone marrow donor. The chain employs TRBV6-1 and TRBJ1-3; possibly TRBD1 for D (6 bases). The receptor's source is a woman aged 40 to 50 in good health and CMV-seropositive. Sequenced: PBMCs. CDR3 sequence (DNA): TGTGCCAGCAGTGAAGTTATGGGGGCGTCTGGAAACACCATATATTTT. This encodes CASSEVMGASGNTIYF.